A selection of T cell receptor beta chains follows, all from one sample in a study of blood T cell repertoires in COVID-19. Sequencing was performed with immunoSEQ multiplex PCR; in TCRdb, only in-frame clones are kept and a portion is missing. The table records 150,000 to 200,000 clones, about 77% of them present only once. The sequencing sample was made of PBMCs or T cells enriched from blood (not recorded which). Receptor source: a woman aged 50 to 65 with acute COVID-19. CDR3s include the opening cysteine and the closing phenylalanine or tryptophan. The order of the fields is J gene, D gene, V gene, clone size, CDR3 DNA, CDR3 protein. A D gene is named only where the DNA matches it firmly. Some rows mark clone size as missing; the rest say once, few, many or name a class of expanded clone.

TRBJ1-1 | - | TRBV7-3 | - | TGTGCCAGCAGCTTAACCCCACCAGGCCTGAACACTGAAGCTTTCTTT | CASSLTPPGLNTEAFF
TRBJ1-1 | TRBD1 | TRBV27 | - | TGTGCCAGCAGCGACAGGGGCCCCATGAACACTGAAGCTTTCTTT | CASSDRGPMNTEAFF
TRBJ2-3 | - | TRBV7-3 | few | TGTGCCAGCAGCTTAAGAGGGGGGGGCACAGATACGCAGTATTTT | CASSLRGGGTDTQYF
TRBJ2-1 | TRBD2 | TRBV5-1 | - | TGCGCCAGCAGGTCCCGACTAGCGGACAGCTACAATGAGCAGTTCTTC | CASRSRLADSYNEQFF
TRBJ2-2 | TRBD1 | TRBV5-6 | - | TGTGCCAGCAGCTGGACAGGGTCCACCGGGGAGCTGTTTTTT | CASSWTGSTGELFF
TRBJ1-1 | - | TRBV11-2 | - | TGTGCCAGCAGCTTAGAAGGGGGAGCTGGGACTGAAGCTTTCTTT | CASSLEGGAGTEAFF
TRBJ1-2 | TRBD1 | TRBV19 | - | TGTGCCAGTACTCCAAACCAAAAGGGACAGAACTATGGCTACACCTTC | CASTPNQKGQNYGYTF
TRBJ2-2 | - | TRBV9 | - | TGTGCCAGCAGCGCTCCCCTCACCGGGGAGCTGTTTTTT | CASSAPLTGELFF
TRBJ1-3 | - | TRBV12-1 | once | TGTGCCAGCAGCGGCCAGGGGGGATTCTCTGGAAACACCATATATTTT | CASSGQGGFSGNTIYF
TRBJ1-3 | - | TRBV7-6 | once | TGTGCCAGCAGCTCCACCCCCAGCTCTGGAAACACCATATATTTT | CASSSTPSSGNTIYF
TRBJ1-1 | TRBD1 | TRBV5-1 | - | TGCGCCAGCAGCTCGGCGACAGGGATGAACACTGAAGCTTTCTTT | CASSSATGMNTEAFF
TRBJ1-6 | TRBD1 | TRBV2 | - | TGTGCCAGCAGGGGGACAGGGGGTAATTCACCCCTCCACTTT | CASRGTGGNSPLHF
TRBJ1-2 | TRBD1 | TRBV30 | few | TGTGCCTGGAAAGGTCTCGGGACAGGGTTTGGCTACACCTTC | CAWKGLGTGFGYTF
TRBJ1-5 | - | TRBV19 | - | TGTGCCAGTAGCCGATATACAGGGCCTAGAGGGAATCAGCCCCAGCATTTT | CASSRYTGPRGNQPQHF
TRBJ2-5 | TRBD1 | TRBV25-1 | - | TGTGCCAGCGGAACAGGGGTTGGCGAGACCCAGTACTTC | CASGTGVGETQYF
TRBJ2-2 | - | TRBV21-1 | - | TGTGCCAGCAGCAAAACCGGGACTAGCGGGACGGGCGGGGAGCTGTTTTTT | CASSKTGTSGTGGELFF
TRBJ1-2 | - | TRBV19 | - | TGTGCCAGTATTATCGATCCGCTTACTTCTAACTATGGCTACACCTTC | CASIIDPLTSNYGYTF